The 32 T cell receptor beta chains in this list originate from one sample, sequenced in a study of T cells in Graves' hyperthyroidism and ophthalmopathy. Using RNA transcripts as the source, TCR beta CDR3 regions were amplified. RT-PCR in the first round (using the HTBI primer set) targeted the TCR CDR3. MiXCR, run by TCRdb on the multiplex PCR reads, gives a single entry per CDR3 protein. The sample records about 360,000 distinct CDR3 sequences, around 13% being singletons. The sequenced sample was blood. The source of these receptors is a woman aged 18 to 35 with Graves' hyperthyroidism.

The table lists this clonotype with many counts. V gene TRBV10-3 combines with J gene TRBJ1-1, with 9 nucleotides matching TRBD1. V gave up 9 bases and J gave up 5 bases; unmatched junction bases: 13. Looked up from germline, CDR1 is ENHRY and CDR2 is SYGVKD. This CDR3 comprises 15 residues. The CDR3 nucleotides read TGTGCCATTAGAACATTGACAGGGGGAAGGACTGAAGCTTTCTTT. This gives the protein CAIRTLTGGRTEAFF.

This clonotype was found many times. The V and J genes are TRBV6-2 or TRBV6-3 and TRBJ1-1; D remains ambiguous. The germline CDR1 and CDR2 sequences are MNHEY and SVGEGT. The CDR3 runs to 14 residues. Trimming removed 4 bases from V and 1 base from J, with 10 bases in between. This CDR3 is CASSSRATNTEAFF. The CDR3 DNA is TGTGCCAGCAGTTCTAGGGCCACGAACACTGAAGCTTTCTTT.

In this sample, this clonotype turned up a few times. The chain carries TRBV7-9 and TRBJ2-7; weak D call: TRBD2 (6 bases). The germline V and J ends were trimmed by 1 base and 3 bases, with 28 bases remaining between them. The CDR3 is 20 residues long. From germline, CDR1 is SEHNR and CDR2 FQNEAQ (reference sequence). The CDR3 region has the DNA TGTGCCAGCAGCTTAGGGTTAGGGCGGGGCCGCGGGGAGACCCACTACGAGCAGTACTTC. It yields the protein CASSLGLGRGRGETHYEQYF.

This clonotype occurred a few times. This sequence joins TRBV12-5 and TRBJ2-2; 10 nucleotides align to TRBD2. CDR3 length: 16 residues. The germline V gene has CDR1 LGHNT and CDR2 FRNRAP. V trimming: 0 bases; J trimming: 6 bases; junction bases outside the gene matches: 4. The CDR3 coding sequence is TGTGCTAGTGGTTTGGTAGGGCTAGCGGGGGCCGGGGAGCTGTTTTTT. This codes for CASGLVGLAGAGELFF.

This clonotype was detected ten times or more. The rearrangement joins TRBV5-6 to TRBJ2-3; no firm D call. The CDR3 is 14 residues long. Between the trimmed V and J ends, which lost 2 bases and 2 bases, there was a span of 9 bases. The germline CDR1 and CDR2 sequences are SGHDT and YYEEEE. Here the CDR3 reads CASSFDHPTDTQYF. CDR3 DNA sequence: TGTGCCAGCAGCTTTGACCACCCCACAGATACGCAGTATTTT.

This clonotype was detected ten times or more. The genes are TRBV29-1 and TRBJ2-1; 13 positions match TRBD2. The CDR3 is 19 amino acids. V shed 1 base, J shed 0 bases, and the junction held 9 bases outside the gene matches. The germline V gene has CDR1 SQVTM and CDR2 ANQGSEA. CDR3 in amino acids: CSVEALLAGGLSSYNEQFF. CDR3 nucleotide sequence: TGCAGCGTTGAAGCCCTACTAGCGGGGGGGTTAAGCTCCTACAATGAGCAGTTCTTC.

The table lists this clonotype with a few counts. The V and J genes are TRBV19 and TRBJ2-2; TRBD1 might be the D (7 bases). This CDR3 has 15 amino acids. Deletions cut 4 bases from V and 1 base from J, with 10 bases between. Germline lookup yields CDR1 LNHDA and CDR2 SQIVND (reference sequence). CDR3: CASSRQGGNTGELFF. DNA for the CDR3: TGTGCCAGTAGTAGACAGGGAGGGAACACCGGGGAGCTGTTTTTT.

The chain combines TRBV5-1 with TRBJ2-5; TRBD1 or TRBD2 may be the D gene (5 bases each). Trimming left V 7 bases short and J 1 base short, with 11 bases between. The CDR3 spans 13 residues. The V gene's germline CDR1 is SGHRS and CDR2 YFSETQ. In DNA form, the CDR3 reads TGCGCCAGCTTCCGGGGACCCCAAGAGACCCAGTACTTC. As protein: CASFRGPQETQYF.

The chain carries TRBV7-2 and TRBJ1-1, with 11 nucleotides matching TRBD1. CDR1 is SGHTA, CDR2 FQGNSA, per germline. The CDR3 totals 14 residues. Trimming cost V 5 bases and J 11 bases; bases outside gene matches: 10. CDR3 amino acids: CASSTGTGGSMAFF. The DNA of the CDR3 is TGTGCCAGCAGCACTGGGACAGGGGGGTCGATGGCTTTCTTT.

In its sample, this clonotype was seen a few times. The chain recombines TRBV3-1 with TRBJ2-1; D may be TRBD1 (5 bases). Germline V lookup: CDR1 LGHDT, CDR2 YNNKEL (reference sequence). CDR3 length equals 13 residues. Trimming cost V 3 bases and J 4 bases, with 7 bases left between them. CDR3 residues: CASSHRQYNEQFF. The DNA of the CDR3 is TGTGCCAGCAGCCATCGACAGTACAATGAGCAGTTCTTC.

This chain connects TRBV20-1 to TRBJ2-1, with no clear D. With 3 bases removed from V and 7 bases from J, the gap between germline ends came to 13 bases. Looked up from germline, CDR1 is DFQATT and CDR2 is SNEGSKA (reference sequence). The CDR3 is 13 residues long. The DNA for the CDR3 is TGCAGTGCTAGGTTTTCCTGGGGTAATGAGCAGTTCTTC. Protein: CSARFSWGNEQFF.

This clonotype was found a few times. In DNA, the CDR3 is TGTGCCAGTTCGACTCGGCAGGTAGTAACTAGCAATCAGCCCCAGCATTTT. Encoded protein: CASSTRQVVTSNQPQHF. The rearrangement joins TRBV28 to TRBJ1-5; D is uncertain. The V end was cut by 9 bases, the J end by 0 bases, with 21 bases between. CDR3 length equals 17 residues. Germline loops: CDR1 MDHEN, CDR2 SYDVKM.

This clonotype was picked up many times. The chain couples TRBV2 to TRBJ2-7; no clear D gene. The germline V and J ends were trimmed by 2 bases and 0 bases, with 20 bases remaining between them. The CDR3 is made up of 18 amino acids. Germline CDR1 and CDR2: SNHLY and FYNNEI. The CDR3 reads CASSEKVPTSDPSYEQYF. As DNA, the CDR3 is TGTGCCAGCAGTGAAAAAGTCCCTACATCTGACCCCTCCTACGAGCAGTACTTC.

Ten or more counts support this clonotype. This rearrangement joins TRBV20-1 to TRBJ2-7; 7 nucleotides align to TRBD2. Trimming removed 4 bases from V and 2 bases from J; junction bases left unmatched: 8. This CDR3 is built from 14 residues. Germline V gene lookup returns CDR1 DFQATT and CDR2 SNEGSKA (reference sequence). For the CDR3, the DNA is TGCAGTGCTAAAGTACCCGCGGGAGCCTACGAGCAGTACTTC. Its translation is CSAKVPAGAYEQYF.

This clonotype has at least ten counts. This CDR3 is CAISGQDLQPQHF. In DNA, the CDR3 is TGTGCCATCAGCGGGCAGGACTTACAGCCCCAGCATTTT. The chain combines TRBV10-3 with TRBJ1-5; no firm D call. V lost 6 bases and J lost 7, with 13 bases in between. Looked up from germline, CDR1 is ENHRY and CDR2 is SYGVKD. The CDR3 runs to 13 residues.

There are many counts of this clonotype. V gene TRBV27 combines with J gene TRBJ2-5; 8 bases agree with TRBD2. V shed 7 bases, J shed 1 base, and the junction held 11 bases outside the gene matches. This CDR3 is 16 amino acids long. CDR1 and CDR2 (germline): MNHEY, SMNVEV (reference sequence). The CDR3 loop reads CASTRTSRGTQETQYF. Written as DNA, the CDR3 is TGTGCCAGCACCAGGACTAGCCGTGGGACCCAAGAGACCCAGTACTTC.

This clonotype was recorded many times. This rearrangement joins TRBV7-9 to TRBJ2-2; D uncertain. Trimming left V 1 base short and J 4 bases short, with 10 bases between. In germline, CDR1 is SEHNR, CDR2 FQNEAQ (reference sequence). This CDR3 comprises 15 residues. The chain's CDR3 is CASSLGVGRTGELFF. The CDR3 bases are TGTGCCAGCAGCTTAGGAGTCGGGCGCACCGGGGAGCTGTTTTTT.

This clonotype has a count of ten or more. This chain uses TRBV4-1 with TRBJ2-5; no clear D gene. The CDR3 extends over 13 amino acids. Germline assignment: CDR1 MGHRA and CDR2 YSYEKL. The V and J ends lost 2 bases and 5 bases respectively, with 9 bases between them. The chain's CDR3 is CASSQWAFETQYF. The CDR3 nucleotides are TGCGCCAGCAGCCAATGGGCTTTTGAGACCCAGTACTTC.

In its sample, this clonotype was seen many times. The chain employs TRBV20-1 and TRBJ1-1; 9 nucleotides align to TRBD1. This CDR3 is built from 15 residues. Germline-derived CDR1 and CDR2 are DFQATT and SNEGSKA (reference sequence). Trimming took 8 bases from V and 0 from J; bases not matched to a gene: 10. The CDR3 bases are TGCAGTCAATACAGGGGGCGCATAGTGAACACTGAAGCTTTCTTT. Translated, it gives CSQYRGRIVNTEAFF.

In its sample, this clonotype was seen many times. The V gene is TRBV12-3 or TRBV12-4, the J gene TRBJ2-3, with no clear D. The V gene lost 1 base and the J gene lost 0 bases, with 2 bases spanning the gap. The CDR3 sequence is 13 residues long. The CDR3 protein is CASSLVSTDTQYF. The CDR3 DNA reads TGTGCCAGCAGTTTAGTTAGCACAGATACGCAGTATTTT.

This clonotype was seen many times. The chain employs TRBV7-6 and TRBJ1-2; D uncertain. The CDR3 contains 13 residues. The ends were cut back, 1 base at V and 6 bases at J, with 9 bases in the middle. CDR1 and CDR2 (germline): SGHVS, FNYEAQ. CDR3 nucleotide sequence: TGTGCCAGCAGCTTAGTCCTAAGAGATGGCTACACCTTC. Its protein is CASSLVLRDGYTF.

V and J are TRBV5-4 and TRBJ2-2; 7 bases map to TRBD2. This CDR3 is 13 amino acids long. Germline CDR1 SGHNT, CDR2 YYREEE (reference sequence). With V trimmed by 7 bases and J by 7 bases, 7 bases remained unmatched. CDR3 sequence: CASWTRWGGELFF. CDR3 coding DNA: TGTGCCAGCTGGACTAGATGGGGCGGGGAGCTGTTTTTT.

This clonotype was recorded many times. The V gene is TRBV3-1, the J gene TRBJ2-7, with a possible D match to TRBD1 (6 bases). The CDR3 runs to 16 residues. V lost 0 bases and J 0 bases, leaving 12 bases between the germline ends. Germline CDR1 reads LGHDT; CDR2 reads YNNKEL (reference sequence). The CDR3 region is CASSQDSAGVSYEQYF. In DNA, the CDR3 is TGTGCCAGCAGCCAAGACTCTGCAGGGGTCTCCTACGAGCAGTACTTC.

This clonotype has a handful of counts. Given a much more abundant clone one base away, this may be a read error. The CDR3 here is CASSQGTSGRQGTQYF. CDR3 DNA sequence: TGTGCCAGCAGCCAAGGGACTAGCGGGAGACAAGGTACGCAGTATTTT. V is TRBV3-1 and J is TRBJ2-3; 13 nucleotides match TRBD2. This CDR3 has 16 residues. V trimming: 1 base; J trimming: 8 bases; junction bases outside the gene matches: 6. The germline CDR1 and CDR2 sequences are LGHDT and YNNKEL (reference sequence).

This clonotype showed up many times. The rearrangement uses TRBV29-1 and TRBJ2-2, with TRBD1 matching 8 bases. CDR1 and CDR2 (germline): SQVTM, ANQGSEA. CDR3 size: 14 residues. J lost 5 bases, V lost 1 base, and 3 bases had no gene match. The CDR3 coding sequence is TGCAGCGTTGAAGTACAGGGGGGAACCGGGGAGCTGTTTTTT. Protein product: CSVEVQGGTGELFF.

The V and J genes are TRBV4-2 and TRBJ2-3, with 7 bases identical to TRBD2. V was pared by 4 bases and J by 7 bases, with 5 bases of the junction left unmatched. This CDR3 is 13 amino acids long. CDR1 and CDR2 (germline): LGHNA, YNFKEQ. Written as DNA, the CDR3 is TGTGCCAGCAGCCCGTCGGGGGGAAATACGCAGTATTTT. Its protein product is CASSPSGGNTQYF.

In this sample, this clonotype turned up many times. The chain combines TRBV12-3 or TRBV12-4 with TRBJ1-2, with 8 bases aligning to TRBD1. The V segment lost 6 bases and the J segment 3 bases; nucleotides outside the gene matches: 3. CDR3 size: 13 residues. The CDR3, as DNA: TGTGCCAGCAGCTCAGGGGGCCACTATGGCTACACCTTC. Translating gives CASSSGGHYGYTF.

This chain links TRBV6-1 with TRBJ1-5; tentative D call: TRBD1 (5 bases). Germline V gene sequence: CDR1 MNHNS, CDR2 SASEGT. V gave up 2 bases and J gave up 5 bases, with 16 bases separating them. CDR3 length: 16 residues. CDR3 sequence: CASSELGQGVDQPQHF. As DNA, the CDR3 is TGTGCCAGCAGTGAACTAGGGCAGGGAGTCGATCAGCCCCAGCATTTT.

This clonotype showed up many times. The genes are TRBV5-6 and TRBJ2-4; D gene uncertain. Trimming took 2 bases from V and 6 from J, leaving 9 bases between them. CDR3 length: 13 residues. CDR1 is SGHDT, CDR2 YYEEEE, per germline. This CDR3 reads CASSLPDPNIQYF. CDR3 sequence (DNA): TGTGCCAGCAGCTTACCGGACCCAAACATTCAGTACTTC.

Ten or more counts support this clonotype. The chain recombines TRBV11-2 with TRBJ2-7; no reliable D call. V was pared by 5 bases and J by 1 base, with 9 bases between. The CDR3 is made up of 13 amino acids. Germline V CDR1 and CDR2: SGHAT, FQNNGV. The DNA for the CDR3 is TGTGCCAGCAGCCCCACAATATCCTACGAGCAGTACTTC. Its translation is CASSPTISYEQYF.

This clonotype was seen at least ten times. V is TRBV5-1 and J is TRBJ2-1; 8 nucleotides align to TRBD2. The CDR3 totals 15 residues. Per germline, CDR1 SGHRS and CDR2 YFSETQ. V shed 4 bases, J shed 9 bases, and the junction held 12 bases outside the gene matches. For the CDR3, the DNA is TGCGCCAGCAGCACTACCGGGACTAGTCATGGTGAGCAGTTCTTC. Protein product: CASSTTGTSHGEQFF.

This clonotype was counted many times. The J gene is TRBJ2-1, the V gene TRBV6-2 or TRBV6-3; 11 positions agree with TRBD2. Per germline, CDR1 MNHEY and CDR2 SVGEGT. With V trimmed by 5 bases and J by 6 bases, 6 bases remained unmatched. The CDR3 covers 15 residues. CDR3 DNA sequence: TGTGCCAGCAGTACCGGGACTAGCGGCCTCAATGAGCAGTTCTTC. As protein: CASSTGTSGLNEQFF.